The TCR beta chain under discussion was sequenced for a study of spatial heterogeneity in lung cancer. This CDR3 spans 14 amino acids. With 8 bases clipped from V and 2 bases from J, the junction kept 9 bases outside the gene matches. Germline V gives CDR1 MNHNS, CDR2 SASEGT. The time point was: sample taken at primary tumor resection. The roughly 68 donors had untreated early-stage non-small cell lung cancer. Notes on the study in general: In tumors, expanded intratumoral alpha and beta TCR counts tracked mutation counts.

TCRdb independently ran MiXCR on the 5' RACE reads; one entry per CDR3 protein. The data hold under 8,000 distinct CDR3 sequences, with around 12% observed a single time. This clonotype occurred many times. Its antigen remains unknown. As an off-target read in a library built for alpha chains, this beta chain has a frequency of little significance. The chain couples TRBV6-1 to TRBJ2-7; 7 positions match TRBD1. The receptor was isolated from a male donor with early-stage non-small cell lung cancer. This specimen consisted of lung tumor tissue, obtained at surgery. The CDR3 spells CASLSPQGAYEQYF. The DNA of the CDR3 is TGTGCCAGCCTATCGCCCCAGGGGGCCTACGAGCAGTACTTC.